Given below is one T cell receptor (beta chain) in context. This entry comes from a study of blood T cell repertoires in COVID-19. The CDR3 covers 13 residues. The V end lost 7 bases, the J end lost 15 bases, and 22 bases lay between the germline ends. From germline, CDR1 is MDHEN and CDR2 SYDVKM. This table comes from immunoSEQ multiplex PCR, and its TCRdb copy is limited to in-frame clones, with some not included. The table has more than 250,000 clones, roughly 85% seen once; the top ten hold 6% to 6.5%. Clinical history reported by participants formed the basis on which cohorts were assigned. Cohort 3 recovery required two negative PCRs, clearance, or symptom resolution.

The clonotype was recovered from a woman aged 40 to 50 who had recovered from COVID-19. Material: PBMCs or T cells enriched from blood (not recorded which). J is TRBJ2-1 and V is TRBV28; possibly TRBD2 for D (6 bases). This CDR3 is CASKARDSSWGFF. The CDR3 nucleotides read TGTGCCAGCAAAGCCCGGGACTCCTCCTGGGGGTTCTTC.